This TCR beta chain was identified during a study of shared clonotypes between healthy human individuals. General study points: Incompleteness in sorted-subset sequencing, despite large depth, was shown by rarefaction.

On this clone itself: The antigen is undetermined.

DNA at about 200 ng, about 30,000 T cell genomes, went into sorted-subset replicate PCRs. Authors' processing steps: There were no quality scores in the junction-only immunoSEQ sequences, so filtering differed. TCRdb's copy holds only in-frame clones and misses some; the assay was immunoSEQ multiplex PCR. Clonal size and the V and J genes are those of that table, whereas D and trimming came from the DNA. Found here are roughly 520,000 clones, approximately 94% of them singletons; the top ten hold about 0.067%. Trimming cost V 6 bases and J 4 bases; bases outside gene matches: 14. This CDR3 is 17 amino acids long. CDR1 is MDHEN and CDR2 is SYDVKM in the germline V gene.

Source material: naive CD4+ T cells sorted from blood. Regarding subset: CD45RA+ positively selected. The chain combines TRBV28 with TRBJ2-1; 8 nucleotides match TRBD2. This receptor was obtained from a woman aged 25 to 45 in good health. This CDR3 is CASSSGPGLAYYNEQFF. Written as DNA, the CDR3 is TGTGCCAGCAGCTCGGGGCCCGGACTAGCTTATTACAATGAGCAGTTCTTC.